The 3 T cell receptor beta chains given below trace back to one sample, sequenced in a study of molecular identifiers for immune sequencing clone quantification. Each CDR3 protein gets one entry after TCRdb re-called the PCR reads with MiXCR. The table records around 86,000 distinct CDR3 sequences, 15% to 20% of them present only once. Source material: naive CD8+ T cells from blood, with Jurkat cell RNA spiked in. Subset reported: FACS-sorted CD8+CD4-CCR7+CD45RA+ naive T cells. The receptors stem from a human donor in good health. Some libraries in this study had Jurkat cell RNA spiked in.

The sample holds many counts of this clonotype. CDR3 DNA: TGCAGTGCTAGAGATCCGTTGGAGGGGAACCCAGATACGCAGTATTTT. Its protein product is CSARDPLEGNPDTQYF. The rearrangement joins TRBV20-1 to TRBJ2-3, with D possibly matching TRBD2 (6 bases). Germline V lookup: CDR1 DFQATT, CDR2 SNEGSKA (reference sequence). CDR3 length: 16 residues. Trimming removed 0 bases from V and 4 bases from J, with 17 bases in between.

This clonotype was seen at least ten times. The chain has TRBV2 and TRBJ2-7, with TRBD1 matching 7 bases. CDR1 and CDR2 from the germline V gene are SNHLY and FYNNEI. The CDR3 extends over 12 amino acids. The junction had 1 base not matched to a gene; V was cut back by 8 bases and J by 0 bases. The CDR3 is CASRDSSYEQYF. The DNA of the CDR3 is TGTGCCAGCCGGGACAGCTCCTACGAGCAGTACTTC.

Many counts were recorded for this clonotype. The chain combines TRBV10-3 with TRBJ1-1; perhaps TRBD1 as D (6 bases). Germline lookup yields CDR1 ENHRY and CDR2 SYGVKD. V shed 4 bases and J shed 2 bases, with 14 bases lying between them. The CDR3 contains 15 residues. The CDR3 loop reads CAISAGWGGNTEAFF. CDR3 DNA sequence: TGTGCCATCAGTGCAGGTTGGGGGGGCAACACTGAAGCTTTCTTT.